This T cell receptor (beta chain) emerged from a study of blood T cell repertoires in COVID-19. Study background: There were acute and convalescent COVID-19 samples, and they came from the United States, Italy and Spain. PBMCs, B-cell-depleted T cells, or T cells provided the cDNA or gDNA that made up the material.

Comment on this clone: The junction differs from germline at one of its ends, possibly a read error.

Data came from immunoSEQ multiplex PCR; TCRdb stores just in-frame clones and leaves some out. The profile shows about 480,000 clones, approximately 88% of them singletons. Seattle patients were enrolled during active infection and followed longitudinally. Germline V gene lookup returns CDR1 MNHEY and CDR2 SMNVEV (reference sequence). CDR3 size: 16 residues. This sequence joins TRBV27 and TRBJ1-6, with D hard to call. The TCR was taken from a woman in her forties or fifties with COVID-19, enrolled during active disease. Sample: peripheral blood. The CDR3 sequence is CASRSTPGADKSPLHF. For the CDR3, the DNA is TGTGCCAGCAGATCTACCCCCGGAGCTGATAAATCACCCCTCCACTTT.